Each of the 31 T cell receptor beta chains below was sequenced from the same sample in a study of blood T cell repertoires in COVID-19. Measured with immunoSEQ multiplex PCR; TCRdb has only the in-frame clones, and not every one. Counted here are over 70,000 clones, about 76% occurring once; the ten biggest clones make up around 28%. Sequencing used peripheral blood. Source of these receptors: a woman aged 80 or older with active or convalescent COVID-19.

This clone was seen only a few times. The chain employs TRBV3-1 (or the pseudogene TRBV3-2) and TRBJ2-2, with D unclear. The V gene's germline CDR1 is LGHDT and CDR2 YNNKEL (reference sequence). CDR3 length: 13 amino acids. V was clipped by 0 bases and J by 5 bases, with 4 bases between them. CDR3 in DNA: TGTGCCAGCAGCCAAGACAGGACCGGGGAGCTGTTTTTT. This codes for CASSQDRTGELFF.

The J gene is TRBJ2-2, the V gene TRBV6-5; D is possibly TRBD1 (6 bases). V lost 3 bases and J 2 bases, leaving 10 bases between the germline ends. Germline-derived CDR1 and CDR2 are MNHEY and SVGAGI. The CDR3 length is 15 residues. DNA of the CDR3: TGTGCCAGCAGTTATCAGGGGCCCAACACCGGGGAGCTGTTTTTT. It codes for CASSYQGPNTGELFF.

This clone was recorded a few times. The J gene is TRBJ2-2, the V gene TRBV24-1; 8 bases map to TRBD2. CDR1 is KGHDR, CDR2 SFDVKD, per germline. This CDR3 is built from 14 residues. Losses at the gene ends were 10 bases for V and 5 bases for J; bases not matched to a gene: 8. The CDR3 DNA reads TGTGCCACAGACAGCGGGGGAGGTACCGGGGAGCTGTTTTTT. Amino acid sequence: CATDSGGGTGELFF.

This clone was seen only once. The chain uses TRBV27 and TRBJ1-2; 8 nucleotides line up with TRBD1. The V and J ends lost 5 bases and 7 bases, in that order; junction bases with no gene match: 9. The CDR3 covers 14 residues. The germline V gene has CDR1 MNHEY and CDR2 SMNVEV (reference sequence). The CDR3 is CASSQTGAAGGYTF. CDR3 nucleotide sequence: TGTGCCAGCAGTCAGACAGGGGCCGCAGGTGGCTACACCTTC.

The CDR3 DNA follows: TGTGCCAGCGGTGACAGCCAAGAGACCCAGTACTTC. It translates to CASGDSQETQYF. The V call is TRBV9, the J call TRBJ2-5; D possibly corresponds to TRBD1 (5 bases). The CDR3 extends over 12 amino acids. Per germline, CDR1 SGDLS and CDR2 YYNGEE. Trimming took off 7 bases at V and 1 base at J, with 8 bases between the two ends.

V is TRBV28 and J is TRBJ2-7; possibly TRBD2 for D (6 bases). CDR3 length: 15 residues. V dropped 5 bases and J dropped 4 bases, with 18 bases sitting between them. Germline CDR1 is MDHEN and CDR2 is SYDVKM. CDR3 loop: CASSRATRGMYEQYF. In DNA form, the CDR3 reads TGTGCCAGCAGTCGCGCCACCCGGGGGATGTACGAGCAGTACTTC.

The chain joins TRBV11-3 to TRBJ2-3; D is possibly TRBD1 (6 bases). This CDR3 contains 14 residues. Germline loops: CDR1 SGHNT, CDR2 YENEEA. V lost 1 base and J lost 6, with 11 bases in between. The CDR3 protein is CASSLGGGVDTQYF. DNA for the CDR3: TGTGCCAGCAGCTTAGGAGGGGGAGTTGATACGCAGTATTTT.

This sequence joins TRBV6-5 and TRBJ1-6; TRBD1 agrees at 8 bases. The J segment lost 6 bases and the V segment lost 5 bases, leaving 6 bases of the junction unmatched. The CDR3 runs to 15 residues. CDR1 is MNHEY and CDR2 is SVGAGI in the germline V gene. CDR3 region: CASSNVRGRNSPLHF. The CDR3 nucleotides are TGTGCCAGCAGTAACGTCAGGGGGCGTAATTCACCCCTCCACTTT.

This chain joins TRBV28 and TRBJ1-4; possible D gene TRBD1, 6 bases. The CDR3 loop spans 14 amino acids. Trimming shortened V by 5 bases and J by 8 bases, and 15 bases separated the two germline ends. Germline lookup yields CDR1 MDHEN and CDR2 SYDVKM. CDR3 amino acids: CASSLTGRGEKLFF. The CDR3 coding sequence is TGTGCCAGCAGTCTAACAGGGAGGGGAGAAAAACTGTTTTTT.

The CDR3 DNA sequence: TGTGCCAGCAGCCCAATCCCCTCCAGCACTGAAGCTTTCTTT. This encodes CASSPIPSSTEAFF. The chain uses TRBV7-9 and TRBJ1-1; D is ambiguous. V shed 5 bases and J shed 4 bases, with 14 bases lying between them. Per the germline V gene, CDR1 is SEHNR and CDR2 is FQNEAQ (reference sequence). This CDR3 is built from 14 residues.

This clone appeared a single time. The V call is TRBV6-5, the J call TRBJ1-1, with a tentative D call TRBD1 (5 bases). The length of the CDR3 is 15 residues. Deletions cut 0 bases from V and 4 bases from J, with 12 bases between. The germline gives CDR1 MNHEY, CDR2 SVGAGI. The CDR3 nucleotides read TGTGCCAGCAGTTACTCGATTGGGGGGGGCACTGAAGCTTTCTTT. Residues: CASSYSIGGGTEAFF.

The rearrangement links TRBV2 to TRBJ2-5; weak D call: TRBD2 (6 bases). The germline V and J ends were trimmed by 6 bases and 9 bases, with 17 bases remaining between them. The CDR3 runs 13 residues. CDR1 is SNHLY, CDR2 FYNNEI, per germline. This CDR3 reads CASRSPGTRAQYF. The CDR3 region has the DNA TGTGCCAGCAGATCGCCCGGGACTCGGGCCCAGTACTTC.

The chain carries TRBV12-3 or TRBV12-4 and TRBJ2-3, with D tentatively TRBD1 (6 bases). V was pared by 6 bases and J by 6 bases, with 13 bases between. The CDR3 spans 13 residues. CDR3 in DNA: TGTGCCAGCAGGATTGTGGGGGCGGATACGCAGTATTTT. This gives the protein CASRIVGADTQYF.

The rearrangement joins TRBV5-1 to TRBJ2-1, with no clear D. The germline CDR1 and CDR2 sequences are SGHRS and YFSETQ. Trimming shortened V by 0 bases and J by 13 bases, and 11 bases separated the two germline ends. This CDR3 contains 12 residues. The CDR3 bases are TGCGCCAGCAGCTTGGGTCCGAGAAGCCAGTTCTTC. Protein: CASSLGPRSQFF. Looking up the rest from reference TRBV5-1 and TRBJ2-1 gives the full variable domain: KAGVTQTPRYLIKTRGQQVTLSCSPISGHRSVSWYQQTPGQGLQFLFEYFSETQRNKGNFPGRFSGRQFSNSRSEMNVSTLELGDSALYLCASSLGPRSQFFGPGTRLTVL.

V usage is TRBV19 and J usage is TRBJ1-5; no firm D call. CDR1 and CDR2 (germline): LNHDA, SQIVND (reference sequence). This CDR3 spans 13 amino acids. The V end was cut by 7 bases, the J end by 11 bases, with 18 bases between. CDR3 in amino acids: CASNTVASGSQHF. As DNA, the CDR3 is TGTGCCAGTAACACCGTAGCCTCTGGGTCCCAGCATTTT. Looking up the rest from reference TRBV19 and TRBJ1-5 gives the full variable domain: DGGITQSPKYLFRKEGQNVTLSCEQNLNHDAMYWYRQDPGQGLRLIYYSQIVNDFQKGDIAEGYSVSREKKESFPLTVTSAQKNPTAFYLCASNTVASGSQHFGDGTRLSIL.

V and J are TRBV5-4 and TRBJ1-2, with D tentatively TRBD1 (6 bases). The germline gives CDR1 SGHNT, CDR2 YYREEE (reference sequence). The V and J ends lost 0 bases and 4 bases respectively, with 13 bases between them. The CDR3 contains 15 residues. CDR3 DNA sequence: TGTGCCAGCAGCTTGGAACGGGACATGGGCTATGGCTACACCTTC. This sequence encodes CASSLERDMGYGYTF. Drawing the rest from reference TRBV5-4 and TRBJ1-2, the complete variable domain is ETGVTQSPTHLIKTRGQQVTLRCSSQSGHNTVSWYQQALGQGPQFIFQYYREEENGRGNFPPRFSGLQFPNYSSELNVNALELDDSALYLCASSLERDMGYGYTFGSGTRLTVV.

This clone was seen a few times. At one end the junction does not follow the germline gene, possibly because of a read error. J is TRBJ2-7 and V is TRBV7-7; 7 bases map to TRBD2. CDR3 length equals 13 residues. Germline V lookup: CDR1 SSHAT, CDR2 FNYEAQ (reference sequence). CDR3 amino acids: CASSFREDYEQYF. The CDR3 nucleotides are TGTGCTAGCAGTTTCCGGGAGGACTACGAGCAGTACTTC.

This chain links TRBV2 with TRBJ2-5; D call uncertain. This CDR3 comprises 12 residues. The germline V gene encodes CDR1 SNHLY and CDR2 FYNNEI. V was pared by 5 bases and J by 0 bases, with 4 bases between. The CDR3 loop reads CASSSDQETQYF. The CDR3 nucleotides read TGTGCCAGCAGTTCGGACCAAGAGACCCAGTACTTC.

This clone was picked up a small number of times. The J gene is TRBJ2-7, the V gene TRBV19; D is possibly TRBD2 (5 bases). The CDR3 runs 11 residues. V was trimmed by 6 bases and J by 3 bases, leaving 6 bases between them. CDR1 LNHDA and CDR2 SQIVND come from the germline V gene (reference sequence). The CDR3 sequence: CASSGVYEQYF. CDR3 nucleotides: TGTGCCAGTAGCGGGGTCTACGAGCAGTACTTC.

This rearrangement joins TRBV10-2 to TRBJ1-1; TRBD1 might be the D (6 bases). CDR3 length: 12 residues. With 8 bases removed from V and 7 bases from J, the gap between germline ends came to 14 bases. Per germline, CDR1 WSHSY and CDR2 SAAADI. CDR3 amino acids: CASGVPQGEAFF. The DNA of the CDR3 is TGCGCCAGCGGGGTCCCACAGGGTGAAGCTTTCTTT.

The rearrangement links TRBV27 to TRBJ1-3; D ambiguous. V was shortened by 1 base and J by 0 bases, with 10 bases between the two germline ends. Germline values: CDR1 MNHEY, CDR2 SMNVEV (reference sequence). The CDR3 loop spans 16 amino acids. This CDR3 reads CASSLLAVSSGNTIYF. The CDR3 nucleotides read TGTGCCAGCAGTTTATTGGCGGTTAGCTCTGGAAACACCATATATTTT.

This rearrangement joins TRBV2 to TRBJ1-5; D perhaps matches TRBD1 (5 bases). Trimming took 6 bases from V and 5 from J, leaving 17 bases between them. Germline V gives CDR1 SNHLY, CDR2 FYNNEI. The CDR3 contains 15 residues. The chain's CDR3 is CASRPGGRVDQPQHF. For the CDR3, the DNA is TGTGCCAGCAGGCCCGGTGGCAGGGTGGATCAGCCCCAGCATTTT.

This chain uses TRBV18 with TRBJ1-5; unclear D gene. Trimming pared 6 bases from V and 1 base from J, leaving 7 bases between. Germline V gene lookup returns CDR1 KGHSH and CDR2 LQKENI. There are 13 residues in the CDR3. The CDR3 loop reads CASSSKSNQPQHF. Here the CDR3 DNA reads TGTGCCAGCTCCAGTAAAAGCAATCAGCCCCAGCATTTT.

V and J are TRBV30 and TRBJ2-6, with 10 nucleotides matching TRBD1. CDR3 size: 16 residues. V dropped 4 bases and J dropped 1; count of bases not matched to a gene: 4. In germline, CDR1 is GTSNPN, CDR2 SVGIG (reference sequence). CDR3 bases: TGTGCCTGGACCAGGACAGGGGGTTCTGGGGCCAACGTCCTGACTTTC. This encodes CAWTRTGGSGANVLTF. Using reference TRBV30 and TRBJ2-6 for the parts outside the CDR3, the full variable domain is SQTIHQWPATLVQPVGSPLSLECTVEGTSNPNLYWYRQAAGRGLQLLFYSVGIGQISSEVPQNLSASRPQDRQFILSSKKLLLSDSGFYLCAWTRTGGSGANVLTFGAGSRLTVL.

The chain combines TRBV4-3 with TRBJ1-4; D ambiguous. Deletions cut 0 bases from V and 4 bases from J, with 6 bases between. From germline, CDR1 is LGHNA and CDR2 YSLEER. The CDR3 has 14 amino acids. This CDR3 is CASSQEIYNEKLFF. The CDR3 nucleotides are TGCGCCAGCAGCCAAGAAATATATAATGAAAAACTGTTTTTT.

V gene TRBV11-1 combines with J gene TRBJ1-1; D remains ambiguous. The germline gives CDR1 SGHAT, CDR2 FQDESV (reference sequence). V was shortened by 7 bases and J by 0 bases, with 12 bases between the two germline ends. The CDR3 totals 14 residues. CDR3: CASTPRGVNTEAFF. CDR3 DNA sequence: TGTGCCAGCACCCCCCGGGGAGTGAACACTGAAGCTTTCTTT.

The V gene is TRBV4-3, the J gene TRBJ2-7; no clear D. Trimming took 0 bases from V and 2 from J, leaving 8 bases between them. In germline, CDR1 is LGHNA, CDR2 YSLEER. This CDR3 is built from 14 residues. CDR3 region: CASSQDRGTYEQYF. CDR3 DNA sequence: TGCGCCAGCAGCCAAGATAGAGGCACCTACGAGCAGTACTTC.

Of note for this clone: A read error may produce the germline difference seen at one junction end. The chain is built from TRBV7-7 and TRBJ2-5; 9 bases match TRBD2. Germline values: CDR1 SSHAT, CDR2 FNYEAQ (reference sequence). CDR3 length: 15 amino acids. This CDR3 reads CASSTQLAGQETQYF. The DNA of the CDR3 is TGTGCTAGCAGCACTCAACTAGCGGGCCAAGAGACCCAGTACTTC.

The chain carries TRBV7-3 and TRBJ2-5; 8 bases match TRBD2. Germline V gene sequence: CDR1 SGHTA, CDR2 FQGTGA. V shed 6 bases and J 4 bases; nucleotides not matched to a gene: 10. The CDR3 runs to 15 residues. CDR3 protein: CASSPSRGGGETQYF. CDR3 bases: TGTGCCAGCAGTCCCTCTCGGGGGGGCGGAGAGACCCAGTACTTC.

The V call is TRBV5-6, the J call TRBJ2-3; D is unclear. This CDR3 has 16 amino acids. Trimming pared 4 bases from V and 1 base from J, leaving 16 bases between. CDR1 SGHDT and CDR2 YYEEEE come from the germline V gene. CDR3 region: CASSTTRVKGTDTQYF. CDR3 in DNA: TGTGCCAGCAGCACTACACGGGTGAAGGGCACAGATACGCAGTATTTT.

The chain recombines TRBV6-5 with TRBJ1-5; no clear D gene. The CDR3 loop spans 15 amino acids. Trimming removed 6 bases at V and 5 bases at J, with 17 bases between. Germline V CDR1 and CDR2: MNHEY, SVGAGI. The CDR3 region is CASRLGLDRDQPQHF. For the CDR3, the DNA is TGTGCCAGCAGACTCGGACTGGATAGGGATCAGCCCCAGCATTTT.